The 28 T cell receptor beta chains presented below share a single source sample, sequenced in a study of T cell changes during pregnancy in multiple sclerosis. Produced via immunoSEQ multiplex PCR; TCRdb's table is partial and in-frame only. Of about 64,000 clones detected, 80% to 95% appear once; the ten largest clones hold roughly 1.5%. The specimen comprised peripheral blood, sampled in the second trimester of pregnancy. All receptors come from a female donor with multiple sclerosis, enrolled in a pregnancy study.

The rearrangement joins TRBV10-1 to TRBJ1-1, with 7 bases matching TRBD1. This CDR3 is 13 amino acids long. The germline gives CDR1 WNHNN, CDR2 SYGVQD (reference sequence). V shed 4 bases, J shed 4 bases, and the junction held 3 bases outside the gene matches. In DNA, the CDR3 is TGCGCCAGCAGTGCCAGGGGGAGCACTGAAGCTTTCTTT. Residues: CASSARGSTEAFF.

The gene calls are TRBV19 and TRBJ1-2, with D perhaps TRBD1 (6 bases). V gave up 3 bases and J gave up 0 bases, with 8 bases separating them. From germline, CDR1 is LNHDA and CDR2 SQIVND (reference sequence). The CDR3 length is 14 residues. CDR3 sequence: CASSMWGPNYGYTF. In DNA, the CDR3 is TGTGCCAGTAGTATGTGGGGGCCTAACTATGGCTACACCTTC.

Here the CDR3 DNA reads TGTGCCAGCGCGCTCCCCGGGGGAACTGAAGCTTTCTTT. It codes for CASALPGGTEAFF. The chain carries TRBV6-5 and TRBJ1-1, with D tentatively TRBD1 (5 bases). There are 13 residues in the CDR3. Germline V CDR1 and CDR2: MNHEY, SVGAGI. Trimming pared 8 bases from V and 5 bases from J, leaving 15 bases between.

The V and J genes are TRBV7-9 and TRBJ2-2; D not resolved. This CDR3 has 14 amino acids. Trimming pared 2 bases from V and 5 bases from J, leaving 9 bases between. Germline values: CDR1 SEHNR, CDR2 FQNEAQ (reference sequence). The CDR3 DNA follows: TGTGCCAGCAGCTTACAGGCCACGACCGGGGAGCTGTTTTTT. Its protein product is CASSLQATTGELFF.

This clone was observed a single time. At one end the junction does not follow the germline gene, possibly because of a read error. V usage is TRBV7-3 and J usage is TRBJ1-1; TRBD1 might be the D (6 bases). This CDR3 has 13 amino acids. CDR1 is SGHTA, CDR2 FQGTGA, per germline. The CDR3: CASSLARDTGSVF. CDR3 in DNA: TGTGCCAGCAGCTTAGCCCGGGACACGGGCTCAGTCTTT.

The chain carries TRBV25-1 and TRBJ1-2; tentative D call: TRBD1 (6 bases). The germline V and J ends were trimmed by 8 bases and 8 bases, with 18 bases remaining between them. Germline V CDR1 and CDR2: MGHDK, SYGVNS. This CDR3 contains 13 residues. CDR3 coding DNA: TGTGCCAGCGGCGGGGGGGCGGCTCACGGCTACACCTTC. Its translation: CASGGGAAHGYTF.

The J gene is TRBJ2-7, the V gene TRBV28; TRBD2 matches 8 bases. This CDR3 spans 14 amino acids. Trimming at V came to 2 bases and at J to 2 bases, leaving 2 bases not matched to a gene. Germline CDR1 reads MDHEN; CDR2 reads SYDVKM. The CDR3 spells CASSLIAGPYEQYF. The CDR3 coding sequence is TGTGCCAGCAGTTTAATAGCGGGGCCCTACGAGCAGTACTTC.

The chain links TRBV5-4 to TRBJ2-3, with 7 bases matching TRBD2. The germline CDR1 and CDR2 sequences are SGHNT and YYREEE (reference sequence). V lost 4 bases, J lost 1 base, and 9 bases stayed unmatched. This CDR3 is built from 16 residues. The CDR3 DNA follows: TGTGCCAGCAGCCGCGGGAGACTAGTCGGCACAGATACGCAGTATTTT. Its protein product is CASSRGRLVGTDTQYF. The variable domain in full, completed from reference TRBV5-4 and TRBJ2-3, reads ETGVTQSPTHLIKTRGQQVTLRCSSQSGHNTVSWYQQALGQGPQFIFQYYREEENGRGNFPPRFSGLQFPNYSSELNVNALELDDSALYLCASSRGRLVGTDTQYFGPGTRLTVL.

The chain links TRBV27 to TRBJ2-2; TRBD2 agrees at 8 bases. Germline assignment: CDR1 MNHEY and CDR2 SMNVEV (reference sequence). The CDR3 totals 15 residues. After removal of 6 bases from V and 2 bases from J, the junction contained 5 bases not matched to a gene. CDR3 protein: CASRILAVNTGELFF. DNA of the CDR3: TGTGCCAGCAGGATACTAGCGGTTAACACCGGGGAGCTGTTTTTT.

This chain uses TRBV18 with TRBJ1-4; possibly TRBD1 for D (5 bases). CDR3 size: 15 residues. Germline values: CDR1 KGHSH, CDR2 LQKENI. Trimming pared 1 base from V and 3 bases from J, leaving 9 bases between. CDR3 loop: CASSPRAGPNEKLFF. In DNA, the CDR3 is TGTGCCAGCTCACCACGCGCAGGGCCTAATGAAAAACTGTTTTTT.

The sample holds a few counts of this clone. The chain carries TRBV28 and TRBJ2-1; TRBD2 might be the D (6 bases). The CDR3 totals 14 residues. Germline values: CDR1 MDHEN, CDR2 SYDVKM. Trimming took 7 bases from V and 8 from J, leaving 18 bases between them. This CDR3 is CASTLVRGFDEQFF. Here the CDR3 DNA reads TGTGCCAGCACATTGGTCCGGGGGTTCGATGAGCAGTTCTTC.

The V and J genes are TRBV7-2 and TRBJ2-7; TRBD2 aligns across 12 bases. Per the germline V gene, CDR1 is SGHTA and CDR2 is FQGNSA. The CDR3 is made up of 16 amino acids. With V trimmed by 1 base and J by 4 bases, 5 bases remained unmatched. CDR3 amino acids: CASSLGLAGGSYEQYF. The CDR3 nucleotides read TGTGCCAGCAGCTTAGGCCTAGCGGGAGGGAGTTACGAGCAGTACTTC.

This chain connects TRBV10-2 to TRBJ2-2; D perhaps matches TRBD1 (6 bases). In germline, CDR1 is WSHSY, CDR2 SAAADI. This CDR3 has 13 residues. V gave up 7 bases and J gave up 5 bases, with 11 bases separating them. CDR3 bases: TGCGCCAGCACAGGGGCGTGGACCGGGGAGCTGTTTTTT. Translating it yields CASTGAWTGELFF.

As DNA, the CDR3 is TGTGCCAGCAGGGACAGGGGCCCCAATGAGCAGTTCTTC. Residues: CASRDRGPNEQFF. This rearrangement joins TRBV6-1 to TRBJ2-1, with 9 nucleotides matching TRBD1. The CDR3 contains 13 residues. CDR1 and CDR2 from the germline V gene are MNHNS and SASEGT. The V segment lost 6 bases and the J segment 6 bases; nucleotides outside the gene matches: 3.

V gene TRBV5-5 combines with J gene TRBJ1-4; 7 bases fit TRBD1. The CDR3 totals 16 residues. After removal of 4 bases from V and 4 bases from J, the junction contained 10 bases not matched to a gene. CDR1 is SGHKS and CDR2 is YYEKEE in the germline V gene (reference sequence). The CDR3, as DNA: TGTGCCAGCAGCCTTGGGACAGCTCAGATTAATGAAAAACTGTTTTTT. Protein: CASSLGTAQINEKLFF.

The chain is built from TRBV6-6 and TRBJ2-1; no clear D. Trimming removed 5 bases from V and 4 bases from J, with 6 bases in between. The length of the CDR3 is 12 residues. CDR1 and CDR2 from the germline V gene are MNHNY and SVGAGI (reference sequence). The CDR3 loop is CASSTRYNEQFF. CDR3 in DNA: TGTGCCAGCAGTACAAGATACAATGAGCAGTTCTTC.

The chain combines TRBV7-9 with TRBJ2-5, with 9 bases fitting TRBD1. V trimming: 5 bases; J trimming: 7 bases; junction bases outside the gene matches: 11. The CDR3 totals 15 residues. The germline CDR1 and CDR2 sequences are SEHNR and FQNEAQ (reference sequence). The DNA of the CDR3 is TGTGCCAGCAGCCCCGGACAGGGGCGAGTGGGGACCCAGTACTTC. Protein sequence: CASSPGQGRVGTQYF.

The chain joins TRBV21-1 to TRBJ2-1; TRBD1, as called in the table, went unchecked against the DNA. TRBV21-1 is shown as a pseudogene. The CDR3 spans 13 residues. The CDR3 loop is CASSKFPTVEQFF. Written as DNA, the CDR3 is TGTGCCAGCAGCAAATTCCCGACAGTAGAGCAGTTCTTC.

In regard to this clone: The sample contains more than one DNA sequence encoding this CDR3. This sequence joins TRBV19 and TRBJ2-7; 8 bases map to TRBD1. The V gene's germline CDR1 is LNHDA and CDR2 SQIVND (reference sequence). The CDR3 is 14 residues long. J gave up 6 bases and V 6 bases, and 10 bases lay outside the gene matches. The chain's CDR3 is CASSFSTGVGEQYF. The CDR3 DNA reads TGTGCCAGTAGCTTCTCGACAGGGGTAGGCGAGCAGTACTTC.

This clone appeared once. The chain links TRBV4-1 to TRBJ1-1, with a tentative D call TRBD1 (6 bases). The CDR3 length is 14 residues. Deletions cut 1 base from V and 5 bases from J, with 11 bases between. The V gene's germline CDR1 is MGHRA and CDR2 YSYEKL. The CDR3 region is CASSQGDRLTEAFF. Written as DNA, the CDR3 is TGCGCCAGCAGCCAAGGTGACAGGTTGACTGAAGCTTTCTTT.

The chain joins TRBV11-2 to TRBJ2-2, with 9 bases identical to TRBD2. The ends lost 3 bases at V and 4 bases at J; junction bases unmatched: 6. Germline values: CDR1 SGHAT, CDR2 FQNNGV. The CDR3 spans 16 residues. This CDR3 is CASSFIAGEVTGELFF. In nucleotides, the CDR3 is TGTGCCAGCAGCTTCATAGCGGGAGAGGTCACCGGGGAGCTGTTTTTT.

V is TRBV6-1 and J is TRBJ1-2, with 8 bases identical to TRBD1. The V segment lost 4 bases and the J segment 5 bases; nucleotides outside the gene matches: 15. This CDR3 region has 17 residues. Germline-derived CDR1 and CDR2 are MNHNS and SASEGT. CDR3 amino acids: CASSVIGGQGSTYGYTF. DNA of the CDR3: TGTGCCAGCAGTGTGATCGGCGGACAGGGATCGACTTATGGCTACACCTTC.

The CDR3 loop reads CASSLDGNYNEQFF. The CDR3 DNA reads TGTGCCAGCAGCTTAGACGGGAACTACAATGAGCAGTTCTTC. The V gene is TRBV7-7, the J gene TRBJ2-1, with D perhaps TRBD2 (5 bases). In germline, CDR1 is SSHAT, CDR2 FNYEAQ (reference sequence). With 1 base removed from V and 3 bases from J, the gap between germline ends came to 7 bases. The CDR3 is 14 residues long.

V and J are TRBV7-9 and TRBJ2-3; 13 bases line up with TRBD2. Looked up from germline, CDR1 is SEHNR and CDR2 is FQNEAQ (reference sequence). The CDR3 spans 17 residues. The J segment lost 4 bases and the V segment lost 5 bases, leaving 9 bases of the junction unmatched. The CDR3 region has the DNA TGTGCCAGCAGCCTGAGGACTAGCGGGAGTTTGTCAGATACGCAGTATTTT. Protein product: CASSLRTSGSLSDTQYF.

The chain recombines TRBV11-2 with TRBJ2-7; D possibly corresponds to TRBD1 (5 bases). The CDR3 length is 14 residues. Germline loops: CDR1 SGHAT, CDR2 FQNNGV. The V end was cut by 5 bases, the J end by 3 bases, with 14 bases between. As DNA, the CDR3 is TGTGCCAGCAGCCTCTACAGGCAACTCTACGAGCAGTACTTC. Its protein is CASSLYRQLYEQYF.

V gene TRBV18 combines with J gene TRBJ2-7; a possible D gene is TRBD2 (5 bases). The V and J ends lost 4 bases and 1 base respectively, with 11 bases between them. Per the germline V gene, CDR1 is KGHSH and CDR2 is LQKENI. The CDR3 is made up of 14 amino acids. CDR3 coding DNA: TGTGCCAGCTCACTCGGACTCGTTTCCTACGAGCAGTACTTC. Protein sequence: CASSLGLVSYEQYF.

The chain links TRBV5-1 to TRBJ2-7, with 9 bases lining up with TRBD1. After removal of 3 bases from V and 2 bases from J, the junction contained 3 bases not matched to a gene. Germline loops: CDR1 SGHRS, CDR2 YFSETQ. The CDR3 has 14 amino acids. In nucleotides, the CDR3 is TGCGCCAGCAGCTCGACAGGGGGGGCCTACGAGCAGTACTTC. This translates into CASSSTGGAYEQYF.

The chain recombines TRBV10-3 with TRBJ2-3; 7 nucleotides agree with TRBD2. With V trimmed by 10 bases and J by 4 bases, 20 bases remained unmatched. Germline V gives CDR1 ENHRY, CDR2 SYGVKD. The CDR3 is 17 residues long. The CDR3 DNA is TGTGCCACCTTGGTAGGAGGCGGGAGAGCAGTATCAGATACGCAGTATTTT. Translating gives CATLVGGGRAVSDTQYF.